The 6 T cell receptor beta chains below come from one sample, sequenced in a study of metastatic and nonmetastatic thyroid tumors. TCRdb re-called clones via MiXCR from the PCR reads. Here the sample spans about 19,000 clones, 20% to 30% being singletons. No patient received treatment before thyroid surgery. The sample taken for sequencing was blood. These receptors came from a male donor with papillary thyroid cancer or a benign thyroid nodule (not recorded which). Some clones in this sample may be carry-over from other donors' samples.

By its share, this clone is medium-sized (0.01 to 0.1%). This chain connects TRBV6-1 to TRBJ2-1; 9 bases are a match to TRBD1. The CDR3 is 14 residues long. V lost 8 bases, J lost 4 bases, and 6 bases stayed unmatched. Germline CDR1 MNHNS, CDR2 SASEGT. CDR3 sequence: CASRTGEVYNEQFF. The CDR3 DNA is TGTGCCAGCCGGACAGGGGAGGTATACAATGAGCAGTTCTTC.

The chain carries TRBV15 and TRBJ2-3, with 8 bases that match TRBD1. Germline loops: CDR1 LNHNV, CDR2 YYDKDF (reference sequence). After removal of 1 base from V and 3 bases from J, the junction contained 0 bases not matched to a gene. The CDR3 is 14 residues long. CDR3 bases: TGTGCCACCAGCAGAGGACAGGGGACAGATACGCAGTATTTT. As protein: CATSRGQGTDTQYF. The complete variable domain, with remaining parts taken from reference TRBV15 and TRBJ2-3, reads DAMVIQNPRYQVTQFGKPVTLSCSQTLNHNVMYWYQQKSSQAPKLLFHYYDKDFNNEADTPDNFQSRRPNTSFCFLDIRSPGLGDTAMYLCATSRGQGTDTQYFGPGTRLTVL.

The V call is TRBV3-1, the J call TRBJ2-7; D is ambiguous. V was clipped by 4 bases and J by 2 bases, with 15 bases between them. The CDR3 is 15 amino acids. Germline V CDR1 and CDR2: LGHDT, YNNKEL (reference sequence). CDR3 loop: CASSPPVGPTYEQYF. Written as DNA, the CDR3 is TGTGCCAGCAGCCCCCCCGTCGGGCCGACCTACGAGCAGTACTTC.

By share of the sample, this clone is medium-sized. The chain joins TRBV10-3 to TRBJ2-6, with TRBD1 matching over 7 bases. The CDR3 has 15 residues. Trimming removed 7 bases from V and 0 bases from J; junction bases left unmatched: 3. Germline CDR1 reads ENHRY; CDR2 reads SYGVKD. The CDR3 region has the DNA TGTGCCATCACGGGGACAGCCTCTGGGGCCAACGTCCTGACTTTC. This sequence encodes CAITGTASGANVLTF.

This clone was observed a few times. The chain has TRBV6-2 or TRBV6-3 and TRBJ1-2; no clear D. V was clipped by 6 bases and J by 2 bases, with 7 bases between them. Germline V gene sequence: CDR1 MNHEY, CDR2 SVGEGT. The CDR3 is made up of 12 amino acids. The CDR3 loop is CASSAINYGYTF. DNA of the CDR3: TGTGCCAGCAGCGCGATAAACTATGGCTACACCTTC.

This clone was detected ten times or more. The chain links TRBV4-2 to TRBJ2-1; tentatively, D is TRBD2 (6 bases). V gave up 1 base and J gave up 7 bases, with 14 bases separating them. Germline CDR1 and CDR2: LGHNA and YNFKEQ. The length of the CDR3 is 15 residues. The CDR3 DNA sequence: TGTGCCAGCAGCCAAGTCTCTACGGGAGTAAATGAGCAGTTCTTC. This sequence encodes CASSQVSTGVNEQFF.